Listed below are T cell receptor beta chains from one sample, sequenced in a study of Tregs in tolerant kidney transplant recipients. Assay: immunoSEQ multiplex PCR; the TCRdb copy retains only in-frame clones and omits some. The data show 90,000 to 120,000 clones, around 89% seen once. The sequenced sample was CD4+ T cells from blood, obtained before the transplant. Source of these receptors: a human donor who received a combined kidney and bone marrow transplant. CDR3s include the opening cysteine and the closing phenylalanine or tryptophan. D genes are given only for firm matches. Size is omitted from some rows. Given values are once, few, many or a class for expanded clones.

J gene: TRBJ1-1
D gene: -
V gene: TRBV18
clone size: -
CDR3 DNA: TGTGCCAGCTCGCCAGATACGGTCACTGAAGCTTTCTTT
CDR3 protein: CASSPDTVTEAFF

J gene: TRBJ2-3
D gene: TRBD1
V gene: TRBV5-6
clone size: -
CDR3 DNA: TGTGCCAGCAGCTTGCCGGGACAGGGTTTCACAGATACGCAGTATTTT
CDR3 protein: CASSLPGQGFTDTQYF

J gene: TRBJ2-3
D gene: TRBD1
V gene: TRBV7-7
clone size: -
CDR3 DNA: TGTGCCAGCAGCTCGACAGGGGGAGATACGCAGTATTTT
CDR3 protein: CASSSTGGDTQYF

J gene: TRBJ2-1
D gene: -
V gene: TRBV7-2
clone size: few
CDR3 DNA: TGTGCCAGCAGTAGCGGCTATTCATACAATGAGCAGTTCTTC
CDR3 protein: CASSSGYSYNEQFF

J gene: TRBJ1-5
D gene: -
V gene: TRBV6-5
clone size: -
CDR3 DNA: TGTGCCAGCAGTTCCTGGGGGGAGGATCAGCCCCAGCATTTT
CDR3 protein: CASSSWGEDQPQHF

J gene: TRBJ1-1
D gene: -
V gene: TRBV2
clone size: once
CDR3 DNA: TGTGCCAGCAGGGCCCCCTGGGCAGGGAAAGGGGACACTGAAGCTTTCTTT
CDR3 protein: CASRAPWAGKGDTEAFF

J gene: TRBJ2-5
D gene: -
V gene: TRBV15
clone size: -
CDR3 DNA: TGTGCCACCAGCAGAGATGTCGCCGGGGGTCAAGAGACCCAGTACTTC
CDR3 protein: CATSRDVAGGQETQYF

J gene: TRBJ2-1
D gene: -
V gene: TRBV29-1
clone size: -
CDR3 DNA: TGCAGCGTTTATCCTCCGTCTAACAATGAGCAGTTCTTC
CDR3 protein: CSVYPPSNNEQFF

J gene: TRBJ2-7
D gene: TRBD1
V gene: TRBV19
clone size: once
CDR3 DNA: TGTGCCAGTAGTCCTGGGACAGGGGTTATAGAGCAGTACTTC
CDR3 protein: CASSPGTGVIEQYF

J gene: TRBJ1-1
D gene: -
V gene: TRBV2
clone size: -
CDR3 DNA: TGTGCCAGCAGTTTCTGGGAGATAGGGAGGGTCGAAGCTTTCTTT
CDR3 protein: CASSFWEIGRVEAFF

J gene: TRBJ1-5
D gene: -
V gene: TRBV19
clone size: -
CDR3 DNA: TGTGCCAGTGCGTATGGCGGGGACAATCAGCCCCAGCATTTT
CDR3 protein: CASAYGGDNQPQHF

J gene: TRBJ2-7
D gene: TRBD2
V gene: TRBV6-5
clone size: -
CDR3 DNA: TGTGCCAGCAGTTACTGGGCGGGAGGATCCTACGAGCAGTACTTC
CDR3 protein: CASSYWAGGSYEQYF

J gene: TRBJ2-7
D gene: -
V gene: TRBV5-8
clone size: -
CDR3 DNA: TGTGCCAGCAGCTTGATTCGCGGCAGGGGCACGCACGAGCAGTACTTC
CDR3 protein: CASSLIRGRGTHEQYF

J gene: TRBJ2-7
D gene: TRBD1
V gene: TRBV6-5
clone size: -
CDR3 DNA: TGTGCCAGCAGTTACCGGGACAGGGGAAGCTACGAGCAGTACTTC
CDR3 protein: CASSYRDRGSYEQYF

J gene: TRBJ2-2
D gene: TRBD2
V gene: TRBV19
clone size: -
CDR3 DNA: TGTGCCAGTAGTGCTAGCGGGAGAGCGACCACCGGGGAGCTGTTTTTT
CDR3 protein: CASSASGRATTGELFF

J gene: TRBJ2-1
D gene: TRBD2
V gene: TRBV5-1
clone size: -
CDR3 DNA: TGCGCCAGCAGCAACGGGGGGGACAATGAGCAGTTCTTC
CDR3 protein: CASSNGGDNEQFF

J gene: TRBJ1-1
D gene: -
V gene: TRBV7-2
clone size: -
CDR3 DNA: TGTGCCAGCAGCTTAGTACCAGGGGCCACTGAAGCTTTCTTT
CDR3 protein: CASSLVPGATEAFF

J gene: TRBJ1-2
D gene: -
V gene: TRBV4-2
clone size: -
CDR3 DNA: TGTGCCAGCAGCCAAGTGGCCGGGACTCTCAGTAACTATGGCTACACCTTC
CDR3 protein: CASSQVAGTLSNYGYTF

J gene: TRBJ2-5
D gene: -
V gene: TRBV10-3
clone size: -
CDR3 DNA: TGTGCCATCAGTGAGCCGAACCTCCTCAGGGGCCCCCAAGAGACCCAGTACTTC
CDR3 protein: CAISEPNLLRGPQETQYF

J gene: TRBJ2-2
D gene: TRBD1
V gene: TRBV27
clone size: -
CDR3 DNA: TGTGCCAGCACTCAACTCTACAGGGGGAGCGGGGAGCTGTTTTTT
CDR3 protein: CASTQLYRGSGELFF

J gene: TRBJ2-3
D gene: -
V gene: TRBV5-5
clone size: few
CDR3 DNA: TGTGCCAGCAGCTTGGGGACAGCCACAGATACGCAGTATTTT
CDR3 protein: CASSLGTATDTQYF

J gene: TRBJ1-1
D gene: -
V gene: TRBV29-1
clone size: -
CDR3 DNA: TGCAGCGTCGATCCCCTAAGAGAGAACACTGAAGCTTTCTTT
CDR3 protein: CSVDPLRENTEAFF

J gene: TRBJ1-1
D gene: -
V gene: TRBV5-4
clone size: -
CDR3 DNA: TGTGCCAGCAGCCCTGCCGGGAGATGGGGAGCTTTCTTT
CDR3 protein: CASSPAGRWGAFF

J gene: TRBJ2-7
D gene: TRBD2
V gene: TRBV14
clone size: -
CDR3 DNA: TGTGCCAGCAGCTACACAAGCGGGAGGGCCTACGAGCAGTACTTC
CDR3 protein: CASSYTSGRAYEQYF

J gene: TRBJ2-7
D gene: TRBD2
V gene: TRBV4-1
clone size: -
CDR3 DNA: TGCGCCAGCAGGAGGACTAGCGGGAGGTCAAACGAGCAGTACTTC
CDR3 protein: CASRRTSGRSNEQYF

J gene: TRBJ2-2
D gene: TRBD2
V gene: TRBV5-4
clone size: -
CDR3 DNA: TGTGCCAGCAGGGCGAGCGGGAGGAGTTCCGGGGAGCTGTTTTTT
CDR3 protein: CASRASGRSSGELFF

J gene: TRBJ2-7
D gene: TRBD2
V gene: TRBV19
clone size: -
CDR3 DNA: TGTGCCAGTAGCCCTCTAGCGGGGGTCCATTACGAGCAGTACTTC
CDR3 protein: CASSPLAGVHYEQYF

J gene: TRBJ1-6
D gene: -
V gene: TRBV2
clone size: few
CDR3 DNA: TGTGCCAGCAGTGAAGATGGGGGGAATAATTCACCCCTCCACTTT
CDR3 protein: CASSEDGGNNSPLHF

J gene: TRBJ2-7
D gene: TRBD2
V gene: TRBV10-1
clone size: -
CDR3 DNA: TGCGCCAGCAGTGATTCTAGCGGGGTCGACGAGCAGTACTTC
CDR3 protein: CASSDSSGVDEQYF

J gene: TRBJ2-7
D gene: -
V gene: TRBV23-1
clone size: -
CDR3 DNA: TGCGCCAGCAGCCGACCCCGACCGGGCCCTGCAGGGAACTACGAGCAGTACTTC
CDR3 protein: CASSRPRPGPAGNYEQYF

J gene: TRBJ1-5
D gene: -
V gene: TRBV19
clone size: few
CDR3 DNA: TGTGCCAGTAGGGAACAGGGTTCTCAGCCCCAGCATTTT
CDR3 protein: CASREQGSQPQHF

J gene: TRBJ2-5
D gene: TRBD2
V gene: TRBV25-1
clone size: -
CDR3 DNA: TGTGCCAGCAGTGAAGGGTGGCGGGAGAACCAAGAGACCCAGTACTTC
CDR3 protein: CASSEGWRENQETQYF

J gene: TRBJ2-5
D gene: TRBD1
V gene: TRBV6-5
clone size: -
CDR3 DNA: TGTGCCAGCAGCCCCCCGGGACAGCAAGAGACCCAGTACTTC
CDR3 protein: CASSPPGQQETQYF

J gene: TRBJ2-1
D gene: -
V gene: TRBV4-2
clone size: -
CDR3 DNA: TGTGCCAGCAGCCAACACCGGGACAGCGGGGGTGATGAGCAGTTCTTC
CDR3 protein: CASSQHRDSGGDEQFF

J gene: TRBJ2-7
D gene: TRBD1
V gene: TRBV19
clone size: -
CDR3 DNA: TGTGCCAGTAGTCCGACCCCTCCCCTCGACAGGGAAGTAACCTACGAGCAGTACTTC
CDR3 protein: CASSPTPPLDREVTYEQYF

J gene: TRBJ2-3
D gene: TRBD2
V gene: TRBV4-3
clone size: -
CDR3 DNA: TGCGCCAGCAGCCAGGCAATTAGCGGGAGGGCCGCAGATACGCAGTATTTT
CDR3 protein: CASSQAISGRAADTQYF

J gene: TRBJ1-3
D gene: TRBD1
V gene: TRBV28
clone size: -
CDR3 DNA: TGTGCCAGCAGTGACCCACAGGGGATCTCTGGAAACACCATATATTTT
CDR3 protein: CASSDPQGISGNTIYF

J gene: TRBJ1-4
D gene: -
V gene: TRBV30
clone size: once
CDR3 DNA: TGTGCCTGGGCCGGGTTCAATGAAAAACTGTTTTTT
CDR3 protein: CAWAGFNEKLFF

J gene: TRBJ2-2
D gene: -
V gene: TRBV19
clone size: -
CDR3 DNA: TGTGCCAGTAGGGCCTGGACAGCGAACACCGGGGAGCTGTTTTTT
CDR3 protein: CASRAWTANTGELFF

J gene: TRBJ1-2
D gene: TRBD1
V gene: TRBV5-6
clone size: -
CDR3 DNA: TGTGCCAGCAGCTTAAGTTACAGGGGCGTAAAGAGCGATGGCTACACCTTC
CDR3 protein: CASSLSYRGVKSDGYTF

J gene: TRBJ2-7
D gene: -
V gene: TRBV30
clone size: -
CDR3 DNA: TGTGCCTGGAGTGAGGCACAGGGCGGCGAGCAGTACTTC
CDR3 protein: CAWSEAQGGEQYF

J gene: TRBJ1-1
D gene: -
V gene: TRBV5-1
clone size: -
CDR3 DNA: TGCGCCAGCAGCTTAGGACAACTCCCATTGAACACTGAAGCTTTCTTT
CDR3 protein: CASSLGQLPLNTEAFF

J gene: TRBJ2-3
D gene: -
V gene: TRBV10-3
clone size: once
CDR3 DNA: TGTGCCATCAGGACAGATAGCACAGATACGCAGTATTTT
CDR3 protein: CAIRTDSTDTQYF

J gene: TRBJ2-7
D gene: TRBD2
V gene: TRBV2
clone size: -
CDR3 DNA: TGTGCCAGCAGTGACAGCGGGGGGAGGAACGAGCAGTACTTC
CDR3 protein: CASSDSGGRNEQYF

J gene: TRBJ1-1
D gene: -
V gene: TRBV7-6
clone size: -
CDR3 DNA: TGTGCCAGCAGCTTAGCCCAGGGGAACACTGAAGCTTTCTTT
CDR3 protein: CASSLAQGNTEAFF

J gene: TRBJ1-1
D gene: -
V gene: TRBV14
clone size: -
CDR3 DNA: TGTGCCAGCAGCCCTCAGCGAGGTGAAGCTTTCTTT
CDR3 protein: CASSPQRGEAFF

J gene: TRBJ2-6
D gene: TRBD1
V gene: TRBV19
clone size: -
CDR3 DNA: TGTGCCAGTAGTCCCGACAGGGCTGGGGCCAACGTCCTGACTTTC
CDR3 protein: CASSPDRAGANVLTF

J gene: TRBJ2-7
D gene: TRBD1
V gene: TRBV2
clone size: -
CDR3 DNA: TGTGCCAGCAGTGGACAGGGGTTCGAGCAGTACTTC
CDR3 protein: CASSGQGFEQYF

J gene: TRBJ1-3
D gene: -
V gene: TRBV4-2
clone size: -
CDR3 DNA: TGTGCCAGCAGCCAAGAACCCACAGGGTTCGGAAACACCATATATTTT
CDR3 protein: CASSQEPTGFGNTIYF

J gene: TRBJ2-7
D gene: TRBD1
V gene: TRBV4-3
clone size: -
CDR3 DNA: TGCGCCAGCAGCCTCGGGACAGCCTCCTACGAGCAGTACTTC
CDR3 protein: CASSLGTASYEQYF

J gene: TRBJ2-7
D gene: TRBD2
V gene: TRBV27
clone size: -
CDR3 DNA: TGTGCCAGCCGTGCGGGGGGGCGTCGCGAGCAGTACTTC
CDR3 protein: CASRAGGRREQYF

J gene: TRBJ1-5
D gene: TRBD1
V gene: TRBV4-1
clone size: -
CDR3 DNA: TGCGCCAGCAGCCAAGAAGGACAGGGTGTATATAGCAATCAGCCCCAGCATTTT
CDR3 protein: CASSQEGQGVYSNQPQHF

J gene: TRBJ2-1
D gene: -
V gene: TRBV4-1
clone size: -
CDR3 DNA: TGCGCCAGCAGCCAAGGTCGCGGTTCCTACAATGAGCAGTTCTTC
CDR3 protein: CASSQGRGSYNEQFF

J gene: TRBJ2-2
D gene: TRBD2
V gene: TRBV19
clone size: -
CDR3 DNA: TGTGCCAGTAGTCTTATGCGGACTAGCGGGGATCCCGGGGAGCTGTTTTTT
CDR3 protein: CASSLMRTSGDPGELFF

J gene: TRBJ2-5
D gene: TRBD2
V gene: TRBV5-6
clone size: -
CDR3 DNA: TGTGCCAGCAGCTCGATTTATCTCAGCGGGGTAACCCAGTACTTC
CDR3 protein: CASSSIYLSGVTQYF